The subject of this entry is one T cell receptor (beta chain). The data belong to a study of CD8+ T cells in alopecia areata. As to treatment: oral pan-JAK inhibitor, 5-10 mg twice daily. This CDR3 is built from 13 residues. V dropped 6 bases and J dropped 2; count of bases not matched to a gene: 5. CDR1 SQVTM and CDR2 ANQGSEA come from the germline V gene. As the sequencing template, cDNA was produced by extracting RNA and reverse transcribing it. The table came from immunoSEQ multiplex PCR; TCRdb's copy has only in-frame clones and leaves some out. This table holds 210,000 or so clones, 66% found once.

The chain employs TRBV29-1 and TRBJ2-3; TRBD2 matches 7 bases. This receptor was identified in a human donor with alopecia areata. Here the sequenced sample was CD4+ T cells sorted from blood, taken between weeks 43 and 45, from a patient treated with tofacitinib. CDR3 nucleotide sequence: TGCAGCGTCTTAGCGGGTTACACAGATACGCAGTATTTT. Residues: CSVLAGYTDTQYF.